This T cell receptor (beta chain) was recorded in a study of OX40 agonist ivuxolimab in advanced cancers. Study summary: Ivuxolimab, an antibody that agonizes OX40 (CD134), was administered to the patients.

CDR3 size: 14 residues. The V end was cut by 7 bases, the J end by 11 bases, with 25 bases between. The germline gives CDR1 SGHDT, CDR2 YYEEEE. Profiling relied on immunoSEQ multiplex PCR, and the TCRdb table lists in-frame clones only, not all of them. The sample records 55,000 to 65,000 clones, 82% being singletons. The clonotype was recovered from an adult with an advanced solid tumor such as melanoma, head and neck, liver or kidney cancer. V usage is TRBV5-6 and J usage is TRBJ2-7; D gene uncertain. The material sequenced was CD4+ or CD8+ T cells sorted from blood, taken in a trial of the OX40 agonist ivuxolimab. The CDR3: CASRFMGSTMVEYF. The CDR3 DNA is TGTGCCAGCCGGTTCATGGGGTCGACCATGGTGGAGTACTTC.